This T cell receptor beta chain was identified in a study of human T cells and chemical hapten exposure. Study summary: TCR yield per sample varied, mainly due to pooled library volumes. Study-level findings and limits: With DPC sensitization, TCRs exceeding 1 in 1000 frequency showed no change.

One entry per CDR3 protein, called by TCRdb with MiXCR from the RACE reads. The data hold about 380,000 distinct CDR3 sequences, with about 6.3% observed a single time. The length of the CDR3 is 15 residues. Germline loops: CDR1 LGHNA, CDR2 YNFKEQ. The junction had 7 bases not matched to a gene; V was cut back by 3 bases and J by 4 bases. The table lists this clonotype with a few counts. Its target is unknown. Time point given: patch test 2, 6 weeks after DPC sensitization. The treatment: therapeutic diphenylcyclopropenone sensitization with weekly scalp DPC. Blood draws preceded each patch test application.

The TCR originated in a woman aged 18-29 years with alopecia areata. Some clones in this sample may be carry-over from other donors' samples. The input for sequencing was whole blood, taken in connection with sensitization to the hapten diphenylcyclopropenone (DPC). The chain uses TRBV4-2 and TRBJ1-1; 8 bases are a match to TRBD1. DNA of the CDR3: TGTGCCAGCAGCCAGGTCCAGGGGGCCGGCACTGAAGCTTTCTTT. Translated, it gives CASSQVQGAGTEAFF.